The rows below give T cell receptor beta chains drawn from one sample of a study of cytomegalovirus exposure and HLA in healthy donors. TCRdb keeps only in-frame clones here, not all; method: immunoSEQ multiplex PCR. There are a few hundred thousand clones in the sample; about 93% occur only once, and around 1.7% lies in the top ten. The material sequenced was PBMCs. The origin of the receptors is a girl aged 2-10 years in good health and CMV-seronegative. Both conserved end residues are part of each CDR3. D genes are given only for firm matches. Clone size is stated in some rows and not others, as once, few, many or a class when expanded.

cdr3_aa: CASNLWHGGDTQYF; cdr3_nt: TGTGCCAGCAACTTGTGGCATGGAGGCGATACGCAGTATTTT; clone_size: -; d_call: -; v_call: TRBV5-4; j_call: TRBJ2-3
cdr3_aa: CASSLLAGGHETQYF; cdr3_nt: TGTGCCAGCAGCTTACTAGCGGGGGGGCACGAGACCCAGTACTTC; clone_size: -; d_call: TRBD2; v_call: TRBV7-9; j_call: TRBJ2-5
cdr3_aa: CAREGLAGVHEQFF; cdr3_nt: TGTGCCAGAGAAGGACTAGCGGGAGTACATGAGCAGTTCTTC; clone_size: -; d_call: TRBD2; v_call: TRBV5-3; j_call: TRBJ2-1
cdr3_aa: CASSGTGYQPQHF; cdr3_nt: TGTGCCAGCAGTGGGACAGGTTATCAGCCCCAGCATTTT; clone_size: once; d_call: TRBD1; v_call: TRBV6-1; j_call: TRBJ1-5
cdr3_aa: CASSLRSLNTEAFF; cdr3_nt: TGTGCCAGCAGTCTTCGTAGCTTGAACACTGAAGCTTTCTTT; clone_size: -; d_call: -; v_call: TRBV6-1; j_call: TRBJ1-1
cdr3_aa: CASREQGYEQYF; cdr3_nt: TGTGCCAGCAGGGAGCAGGGGTACGAGCAGTACTTC; clone_size: -; d_call: -; v_call: TRBV27; j_call: TRBJ2-7
cdr3_aa: CASSIDSQDYGYTF; cdr3_nt: TGTGCCAGTAGTATAGATTCGCAGGACTATGGCTACACCTTC; clone_size: -; d_call: -; v_call: TRBV19; j_call: TRBJ1-2
cdr3_aa: CASGLRQAGTSGPYNEQFF; cdr3_nt: TGTGCTAGTGGTTTGCGACAAGCCGGGACTAGCGGCCCCTACAATGAGCAGTTCTTC; clone_size: -; d_call: TRBD2; v_call: TRBV12-5; j_call: TRBJ2-1
cdr3_aa: CASSFSGQASNQPQHF; cdr3_nt: TGTGCCAGCAGTTTCTCAGGACAGGCCAGCAATCAGCCCCAGCATTTT; clone_size: -; d_call: TRBD1; v_call: TRBV27; j_call: TRBJ1-5
cdr3_aa: CASSEELASDTQYF; cdr3_nt: TGTGCCAGCAGTGAAGAACTAGCGTCAGATACGCAGTATTTT; clone_size: -; d_call: TRBD2; v_call: TRBV6-4; j_call: TRBJ2-3
cdr3_aa: CASRLFLRETDTQYF; cdr3_nt: TGTGCAAGTCGCTTATTCCTACGGGAGACAGATACGCAGTATTTT; clone_size: -; d_call: -; v_call: TRBV12-2; j_call: TRBJ2-3
cdr3_aa: CASSLVIAGGTDTQYF; cdr3_nt: TGTGCCAGCAGCTTAGTTATAGCGGGAGGCACAGATACGCAGTATTTT; clone_size: few; d_call: TRBD2; v_call: TRBV7-9; j_call: TRBJ2-3
cdr3_aa: CASRPPGEDQPQHF; cdr3_nt: TGTGCCAGCAGACCCCCGGGGGAGGATCAGCCCCAGCATTTT; clone_size: -; d_call: -; v_call: TRBV6-5; j_call: TRBJ1-5
cdr3_aa: CASSRTSASTDTQYF; cdr3_nt: TGCGCCAGCAGCCGGACTAGCGCCAGCACAGATACGCAGTATTTT; clone_size: -; d_call: TRBD2; v_call: TRBV5-1; j_call: TRBJ2-3
cdr3_aa: CASNPLTGNSYEQYF; cdr3_nt: TGTGCCAGCAACCCCCTAACAGGGAACTCCTACGAGCAGTACTTC; clone_size: -; d_call: -; v_call: TRBV2; j_call: TRBJ2-7
cdr3_aa: CASSSTSDEQFF; cdr3_nt: TGTGCCAGCAGCTCGACTAGCGATGAGCAGTTCTTC; clone_size: -; d_call: TRBD2; v_call: TRBV11-3; j_call: TRBJ2-1
cdr3_aa: CASSIGQFEAFF; cdr3_nt: TGTGCCAGTAGTATAGGACAATTCGAAGCTTTCTTT; clone_size: -; d_call: -; v_call: TRBV19; j_call: TRBJ1-1
cdr3_aa: CASSLPHPTNYGYTF; cdr3_nt: TGTGCCAGCAGCTTACCACACCCGACTAACTATGGCTACACCTTC; clone_size: -; d_call: -; v_call: TRBV11-2; j_call: TRBJ1-2
cdr3_aa: CASSRGAGALAYEQYF; cdr3_nt: TGTGCCAGCTCCCGTGGAGCGGGGGCTTTGGCCTACGAGCAGTACTTC; clone_size: -; d_call: TRBD2; v_call: TRBV18; j_call: TRBJ2-7
cdr3_aa: CASSLKARRTEAFF; cdr3_nt: TGTGCCAGCAGCTTAAAGGCGAGGAGGACTGAAGCTTTCTTT; clone_size: few; d_call: -; v_call: TRBV7-9; j_call: TRBJ1-1
cdr3_aa: CASGLADSYEQYF; cdr3_nt: TGTGCCAGCGGACTAGCGGACTCCTACGAGCAGTACTTC; clone_size: -; d_call: TRBD2; v_call: TRBV7-2; j_call: TRBJ2-7
cdr3_aa: CASRYRTGDTGELFF; cdr3_nt: TGTGCCAGCCGATACCGGACAGGGGACACCGGGGAGCTGTTTTTT; clone_size: -; d_call: TRBD1; v_call: TRBV13; j_call: TRBJ2-2
cdr3_aa: CASSQELAAQETQYF; cdr3_nt: TGTGCCAGCAGCCAAGAACTAGCGGCCCAAGAGACCCAGTACTTC; clone_size: -; d_call: TRBD2; v_call: TRBV14; j_call: TRBJ2-5
cdr3_aa: CASSISTPFLAEAFF; cdr3_nt: TGCGCCAGCAGCATCTCGACACCTTTCTTGGCCGAAGCTTTCTTT; clone_size: -; d_call: -; v_call: TRBV5-1; j_call: TRBJ1-1
cdr3_aa: CASSVRGPYGYTF; cdr3_nt: TGTGCCAGCAGCGTCAGGGGGCCCTATGGCTACACCTTC; clone_size: -; d_call: TRBD1; v_call: TRBV5-4; j_call: TRBJ1-2
cdr3_aa: CASSLVRGGDTEAFF; cdr3_nt: TGCGCCAGCAGCTTGGTTCGGGGTGGGGACACTGAAGCTTTCTTT; clone_size: -; d_call: -; v_call: TRBV5-1; j_call: TRBJ1-1
cdr3_aa: CASSRRTSGIEQYF; cdr3_nt: TGTGCCAGCAGCCGACGGACTAGCGGGATCGAGCAGTACTTC; clone_size: -; d_call: TRBD2; v_call: TRBV27; j_call: TRBJ2-7
cdr3_aa: CATSRDLDRGNVLTF; cdr3_nt: TGTGCCACCAGCAGAGATCTGGACAGGGGGAACGTCCTGACTTTC; clone_size: -; d_call: TRBD1; v_call: TRBV15; j_call: TRBJ2-6
cdr3_aa: CASTRGGSSGNTIYF; cdr3_nt: TGTGCCAGCACTAGGGGGGGGTCCTCTGGAAACACCATATATTTT; clone_size: -; d_call: -; v_call: TRBV6-5; j_call: TRBJ1-3
cdr3_aa: CASSSTASRLAGGEQFF; cdr3_nt: TGCGCCAGCAGCTCGACGGCCTCGAGACTAGCGGGAGGGGAGCAGTTCTTC; clone_size: -; d_call: TRBD2; v_call: TRBV5-1; j_call: TRBJ2-1
cdr3_aa: CASSETGTYSNQPQHF; cdr3_nt: TGTGCCAGCAGTGAGACAGGGACCTATAGCAATCAGCCCCAGCATTTT; clone_size: -; d_call: TRBD1; v_call: TRBV27; j_call: TRBJ1-5
cdr3_aa: CASSPLFGANVLTF; cdr3_nt: TGCGCCAGCAGCCCCCTCTTCGGGGCCAACGTCCTGACTTTC; clone_size: -; d_call: -; v_call: TRBV5-1; j_call: TRBJ2-6
cdr3_aa: CASSVAQQTSYNEQFF; cdr3_nt: TGTGCCAGCAGCGTAGCTCAACAGACCTCCTACAATGAGCAGTTCTTC; clone_size: -; d_call: -; v_call: TRBV9; j_call: TRBJ2-1
cdr3_aa: CASIGTGDHGYTF; cdr3_nt: TGCGCCAGCATCGGGACAGGGGATCATGGCTACACCTTC; clone_size: -; d_call: TRBD1; v_call: TRBV10-2; j_call: TRBJ1-2
cdr3_aa: CASSSLTGIGWDGYTF; cdr3_nt: TGTGCCAGCAGCTCCTTGACAGGGATAGGTTGGGATGGCTACACCTTC; clone_size: -; d_call: TRBD1; v_call: TRBV28; j_call: TRBJ1-2
cdr3_aa: CASSQDLSGEQFF; cdr3_nt: TGTGCCAGCAGCCAAGATCTGAGTGGTGAGCAGTTCTTC; clone_size: -; d_call: -; v_call: TRBV4-2; j_call: TRBJ2-1
cdr3_aa: CASSYSEQGGPYGYTF; cdr3_nt: TGTGCCAGCAGTTACTCGGAACAGGGGGGTCCATATGGCTACACCTTC; clone_size: -; d_call: TRBD1; v_call: TRBV6-5; j_call: TRBJ1-2
cdr3_aa: CASGQGWYGYTF; cdr3_nt: TGTGCCAGCGGGCAGGGCTGGTATGGCTACACCTTC; clone_size: -; d_call: -; v_call: TRBV6-5; j_call: TRBJ1-2
cdr3_aa: CASSSGTSGPRTQYF; cdr3_nt: TGTGCCAGCAGCTCCGGGACTAGCGGCCCGCGGACCCAGTACTTC; clone_size: -; d_call: TRBD2; v_call: TRBV7-8; j_call: TRBJ2-5
cdr3_aa: CASSLLWTGGFDYGYTF; cdr3_nt: TGTGCCAGCAGCTTATTGTGGACAGGGGGTTTTGACTATGGCTACACCTTC; clone_size: -; d_call: TRBD1; v_call: TRBV7-8; j_call: TRBJ1-2
cdr3_aa: CSVEGYRDSQETQYF; cdr3_nt: TGCAGCGTTGAAGGATACCGGGACAGTCAAGAGACCCAGTACTTC; clone_size: -; d_call: TRBD1; v_call: TRBV29-1; j_call: TRBJ2-5
cdr3_aa: CASSPGERNYGYTF; cdr3_nt: TGTGCCAGCAGCCCGGGGGAGAGAAACTATGGCTACACCTTC; clone_size: -; d_call: -; v_call: TRBV7-9; j_call: TRBJ1-2
cdr3_aa: CASSLVSGGGEKLFF; cdr3_nt: TGTGCCAGCAGCTTAGTCTCAGGGGGCGGGGAAAAACTGTTTTTT; clone_size: -; d_call: TRBD1; v_call: TRBV11-2; j_call: TRBJ1-4
cdr3_aa: CASSTRDSLYEQYF; cdr3_nt: TGTGCCAGCAGCACCCGGGACTCCCTCTACGAGCAGTACTTC; clone_size: once; d_call: -; v_call: TRBV7-8; j_call: TRBJ2-7
cdr3_aa: CASSELGLAGYTDTQYF; cdr3_nt: TGTGCCAGCAGTGAACTAGGACTAGCGGGCTACACAGATACGCAGTATTTT; clone_size: -; d_call: TRBD2; v_call: TRBV6-1; j_call: TRBJ2-3
cdr3_aa: CASSRTGVSYNEQFF; cdr3_nt: TGTGCCAGCAGCCGGACAGGGGTCTCCTACAATGAGCAGTTCTTC; clone_size: -; d_call: TRBD1; v_call: TRBV6-5; j_call: TRBJ2-1
cdr3_aa: CASSPRQGTDTQYF; cdr3_nt: TGTGCCAGCAGTCCTAGACAGGGAACAGATACGCAGTATTTT; clone_size: -; d_call: TRBD1; v_call: TRBV28; j_call: TRBJ2-3
cdr3_aa: CASSFQDRGLEAFF; cdr3_nt: TGTGCCAGCAGTTTTCAGGACAGAGGACTTGAAGCTTTCTTT; clone_size: -; d_call: -; v_call: TRBV27; j_call: TRBJ1-1
cdr3_aa: CASSSRQSTDTQYF; cdr3_nt: TGTGCCAGCAGCTCCCGACAGTCCACAGATACGCAGTATTTT; clone_size: -; d_call: -; v_call: TRBV7-9; j_call: TRBJ2-3
cdr3_aa: CASSLRGDEQYF; cdr3_nt: TGTGCCAGCAGCTTACGGGGGGACGAGCAGTACTTC; clone_size: -; d_call: TRBD2; v_call: TRBV13; j_call: TRBJ2-7
cdr3_aa: CASSLGGTGNEQFF; cdr3_nt: TGTGCCAGCAGCTTAGGGGGGACTGGTAATGAGCAGTTCTTC; clone_size: -; d_call: -; v_call: TRBV11-2; j_call: TRBJ2-1
cdr3_aa: CASSYSNPGYPYEQYF; cdr3_nt: TGTGCCAGCAGTTACTCGAACCCGGGGTACCCCTACGAGCAGTACTTC; clone_size: -; d_call: -; v_call: TRBV6-5; j_call: TRBJ2-7
cdr3_aa: CASSPGGSSYNEQFF; cdr3_nt: TGTGCCAGCAGCCCCGGGGGGAGCTCCTACAATGAGCAGTTCTTC; clone_size: -; d_call: TRBD2; v_call: TRBV9; j_call: TRBJ2-1
cdr3_aa: CASRPRTSTDTQYF; cdr3_nt: TGTGCCAGCAGGCCCAGAACCAGCACAGATACGCAGTATTTT; clone_size: -; d_call: -; v_call: TRBV2; j_call: TRBJ2-3
cdr3_aa: CASSPSVLKFHEQYF; cdr3_nt: TGTGCCAGCAGCCCTTCGGTCCTAAAGTTCCACGAGCAGTACTTC; clone_size: -; d_call: -; v_call: TRBV7-9; j_call: TRBJ2-7
cdr3_aa: CASSLSGNPSEKLFF; cdr3_nt: TGTGCCAGCAGCCTCTCAGGGAACCCTTCGGAAAAACTGTTTTTT; clone_size: once; d_call: -; v_call: TRBV9; j_call: TRBJ1-4
cdr3_aa: CASTDWGQGGEQYF; cdr3_nt: TGTGCCAGTACCGATTGGGGACAGGGGGGCGAGCAGTACTTC; clone_size: -; d_call: TRBD1; v_call: TRBV19; j_call: TRBJ2-7
cdr3_aa: CASLRGNTEAFF; cdr3_nt: TGTGCCAGCCTCCGAGGAAACACTGAAGCTTTCTTT; clone_size: -; d_call: -; v_call: TRBV16; j_call: TRBJ1-1